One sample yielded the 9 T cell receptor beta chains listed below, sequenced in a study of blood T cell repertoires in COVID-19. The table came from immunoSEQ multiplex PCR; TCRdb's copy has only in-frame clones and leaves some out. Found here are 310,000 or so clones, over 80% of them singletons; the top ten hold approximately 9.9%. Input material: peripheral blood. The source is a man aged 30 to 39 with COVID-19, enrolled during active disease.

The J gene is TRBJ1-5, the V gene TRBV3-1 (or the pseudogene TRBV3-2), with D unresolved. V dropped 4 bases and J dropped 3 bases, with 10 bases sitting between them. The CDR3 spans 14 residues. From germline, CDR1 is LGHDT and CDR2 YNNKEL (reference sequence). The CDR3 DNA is TGTGCCAGCAGCCCCCTAGGTAACAATCAGCCCCAGCATTTT. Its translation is CASSPLGNNQPQHF.

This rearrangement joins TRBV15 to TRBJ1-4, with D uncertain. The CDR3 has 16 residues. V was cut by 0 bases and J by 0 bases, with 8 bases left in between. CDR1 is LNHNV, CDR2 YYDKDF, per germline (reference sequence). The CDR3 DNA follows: TGTGCCACCAGCAGAGACCCGGGGTCAACTAATGAAAAACTGTTTTTT. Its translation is CATSRDPGSTNEKLFF. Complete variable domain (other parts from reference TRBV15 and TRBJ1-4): DAMVIQNPRYQVTQFGKPVTLSCSQTLNHNVMYWYQQKSSQAPKLLFHYYDKDFNNEADTPDNFQSRRPNTSFCFLDIRSPGLGDTAMYLCATSRDPGSTNEKLFFGSGTQLSVL.

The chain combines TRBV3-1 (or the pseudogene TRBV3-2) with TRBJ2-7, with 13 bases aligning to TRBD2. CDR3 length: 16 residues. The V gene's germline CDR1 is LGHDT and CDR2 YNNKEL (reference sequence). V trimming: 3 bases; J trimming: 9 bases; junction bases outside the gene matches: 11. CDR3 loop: CASSHQLAGGPLGQYF. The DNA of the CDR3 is TGTGCCAGCAGCCATCAACTAGCGGGGGGGCCCCTGGGGCAGTACTTC.

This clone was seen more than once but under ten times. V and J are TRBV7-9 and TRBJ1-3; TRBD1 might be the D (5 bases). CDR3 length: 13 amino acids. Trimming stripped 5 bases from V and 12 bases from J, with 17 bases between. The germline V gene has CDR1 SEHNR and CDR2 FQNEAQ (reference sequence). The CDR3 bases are TGTGCCAGCAGCCCATCGGCAGGGAAGATCATATATTTT. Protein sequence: CASSPSAGKIIYF. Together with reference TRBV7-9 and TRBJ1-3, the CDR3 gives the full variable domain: DTGVSQNPRHKITKRGQNVTFRCDPISEHNRLYWYRQTLGQGPEFLTYFQNEAQLEKSRLLSDRFSAERPKGSFSTLEIQRTEQGDSAMYLCASSPSAGKIIYFGEGSWLTVV.

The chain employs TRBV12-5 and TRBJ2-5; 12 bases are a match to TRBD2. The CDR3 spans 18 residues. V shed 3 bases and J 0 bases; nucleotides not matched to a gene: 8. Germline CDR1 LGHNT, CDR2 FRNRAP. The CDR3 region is CASGFDLAGGPNQETQYF. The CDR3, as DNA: TGTGCTAGTGGTTTTGATCTAGCGGGGGGGCCCAACCAAGAGACCCAGTACTTC.

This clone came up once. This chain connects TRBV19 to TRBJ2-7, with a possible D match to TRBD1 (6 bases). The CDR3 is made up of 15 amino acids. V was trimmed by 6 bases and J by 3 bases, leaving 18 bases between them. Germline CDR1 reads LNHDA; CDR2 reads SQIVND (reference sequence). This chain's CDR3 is CASSPSSGTFYEQYF. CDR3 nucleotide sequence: TGTGCCAGTAGCCCATCCTCCGGGACATTCTACGAGCAGTACTTC.

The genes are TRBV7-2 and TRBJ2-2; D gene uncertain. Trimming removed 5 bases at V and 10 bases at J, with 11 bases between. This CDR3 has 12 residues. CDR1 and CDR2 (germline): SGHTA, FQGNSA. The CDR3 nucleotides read TGTGCCAGCAGCCCCGGGTTTTTGGAGCTGTTTTTT. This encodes CASSPGFLELFF.

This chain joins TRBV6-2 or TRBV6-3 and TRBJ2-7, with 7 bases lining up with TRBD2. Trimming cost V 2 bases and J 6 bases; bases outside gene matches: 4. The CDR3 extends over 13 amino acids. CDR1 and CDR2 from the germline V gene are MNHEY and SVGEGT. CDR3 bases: TGTGCCAGCAGTTACCTCGGCGGGGGCGAGCAGTACTTC. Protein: CASSYLGGGEQYF.

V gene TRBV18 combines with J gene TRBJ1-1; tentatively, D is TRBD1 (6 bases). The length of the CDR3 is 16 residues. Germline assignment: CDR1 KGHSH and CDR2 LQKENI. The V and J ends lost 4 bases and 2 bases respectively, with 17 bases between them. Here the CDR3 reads CASSLPRGTGNTEAFF. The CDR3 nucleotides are TGTGCCAGCTCACTTCCGAGGGGGACGGGAAACACTGAAGCTTTCTTT.